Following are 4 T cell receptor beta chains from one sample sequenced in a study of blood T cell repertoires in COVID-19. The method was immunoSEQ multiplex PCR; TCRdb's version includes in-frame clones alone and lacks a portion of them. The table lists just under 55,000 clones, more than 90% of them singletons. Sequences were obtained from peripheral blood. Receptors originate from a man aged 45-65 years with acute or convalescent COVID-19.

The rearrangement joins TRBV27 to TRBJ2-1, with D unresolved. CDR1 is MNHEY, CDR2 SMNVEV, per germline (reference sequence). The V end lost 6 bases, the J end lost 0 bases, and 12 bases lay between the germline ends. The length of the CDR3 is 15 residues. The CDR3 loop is CASRDFSRSYNEQFF. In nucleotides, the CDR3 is TGTGCCAGCAGAGACTTCTCCCGCTCCTACAATGAGCAGTTCTTC.

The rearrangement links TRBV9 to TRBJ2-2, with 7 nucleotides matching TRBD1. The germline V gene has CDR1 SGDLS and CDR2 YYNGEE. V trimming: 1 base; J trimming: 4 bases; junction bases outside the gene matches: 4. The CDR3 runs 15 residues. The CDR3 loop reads CASSVTTGRTGELFF. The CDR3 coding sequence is TGTGCCAGCAGCGTAACGACAGGGCGCACCGGGGAGCTGTTTTTT.

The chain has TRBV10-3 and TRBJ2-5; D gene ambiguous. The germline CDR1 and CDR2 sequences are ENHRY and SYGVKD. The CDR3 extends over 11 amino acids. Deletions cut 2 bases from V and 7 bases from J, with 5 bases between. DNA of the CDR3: TGTGCCATCAGTGAGGCAGGGACCCAGTACTTC. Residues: CAISEAGTQYF.

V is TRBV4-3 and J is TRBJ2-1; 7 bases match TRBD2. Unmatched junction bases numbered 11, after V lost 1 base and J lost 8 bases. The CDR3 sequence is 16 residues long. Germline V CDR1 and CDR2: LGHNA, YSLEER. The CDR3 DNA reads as TGCGCCAGCAGCCAAGGCCCGGGAGCGGGGTTCTATGAGCAGTTCTTC. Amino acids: CASSQGPGAGFYEQFF.